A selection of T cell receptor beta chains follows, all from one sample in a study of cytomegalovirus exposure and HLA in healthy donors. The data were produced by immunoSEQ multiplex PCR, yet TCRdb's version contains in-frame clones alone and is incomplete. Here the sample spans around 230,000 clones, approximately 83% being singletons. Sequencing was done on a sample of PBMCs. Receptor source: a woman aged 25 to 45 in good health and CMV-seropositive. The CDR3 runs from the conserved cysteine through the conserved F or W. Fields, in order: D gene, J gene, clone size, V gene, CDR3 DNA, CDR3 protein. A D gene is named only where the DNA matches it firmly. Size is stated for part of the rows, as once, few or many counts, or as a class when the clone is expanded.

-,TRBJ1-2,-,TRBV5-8,TGTGCCAGCAGCTTGGAGTGGGGAGGGAGATATGGCTACACCTTC,CASSLEWGGRYGYTF
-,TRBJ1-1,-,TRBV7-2,TGTGCCAGCAGCCGCAGGGCGAACACTGAAGCTTTCTTT,CASSRRANTEAFF
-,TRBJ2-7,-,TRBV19,TGTGCCAGTAGTATAGATGCGGGACTTTCCTACGAGCAGTACTTC,CASSIDAGLSYEQYF
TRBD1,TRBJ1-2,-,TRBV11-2,TGTGCCAGCAGCCGCCCAATACAGGGGAAAGTCCTTGGAGGCTACACCTTC,CASSRPIQGKVLGGYTF
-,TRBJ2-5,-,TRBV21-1,TGTGCCAGCAGCAAAGGGAGGGCGGGACTGGAGACCCAGTACTTC,CASSKGRAGLETQYF
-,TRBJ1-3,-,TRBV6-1,TGTGCCAGCACTGGGGGGATTTCTGGAAACACCATATATTTT,CASTGGISGNTIYF
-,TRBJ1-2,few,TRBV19,TGTGCCAGTTCTCCTGGGAGGGGATATGGCTACACCTTC,CASSPGRGYGYTF
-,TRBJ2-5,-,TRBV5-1,TGCGCCAGCAGCTTGGGGACAAAAAAAGTAGGGCTCCAAGAGACCCAGTACTTC,CASSLGTKKVGLQETQYF
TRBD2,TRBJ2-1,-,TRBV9,TGTGCCAGCAGCGTAGGGCTAGCGGGATTCGGTATGTACAATGAGCAGTTCTTC,CASSVGLAGFGMYNEQFF
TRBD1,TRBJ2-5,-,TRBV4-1,TGCGCCAGCAGCGAAACGGCGACAGGGGGAAATCAAGAGACCCAGTACTTC,CASSETATGGNQETQYF
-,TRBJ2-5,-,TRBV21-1,TGTGCCAGCAGCATTCGATGCGGGAGGCTCTCTCTAAAGACCCAGTACTTC,CASSIRCGRLSLKTQYF
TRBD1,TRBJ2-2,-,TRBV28,TGTGCCACACCGGACAGGGGGTCGAACACCGGGGAGCTGTTTTTT,CATPDRGSNTGELFF
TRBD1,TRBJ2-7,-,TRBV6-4,TGTGCCAGCAGGAGGGACAGGGGGTCCTACGAGCAGTACTTC,CASRRDRGSYEQYF
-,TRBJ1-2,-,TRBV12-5,TGTGCTAGTGGTTTGCCTCTTGTCGGCTACACCTTC,CASGLPLVGYTF
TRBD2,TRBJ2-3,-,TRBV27,TGTGCCAGCAGTTCACATATGACGGCTAGCGGGCGCATCACAGATACGCAGTATTTT,CASSSHMTASGRITDTQYF
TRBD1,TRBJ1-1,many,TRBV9,TGTGCCAGCAGCGTTTCCTGGGACAGCTATGAAGCTTTCTTT,CASSVSWDSYEAFF
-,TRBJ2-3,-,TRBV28,TGTGCCAGCAGTTTAATCGTAGTGGAGGGGGCCTCAGATACGCAGTATTTT,CASSLIVVEGASDTQYF
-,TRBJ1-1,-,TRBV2,TGTGCCAGCAGTGACCCGACAGATTTCAGACAGCTTATGAACACTGAAGCTTTCTTT,CASSDPTDFRQLMNTEAFF
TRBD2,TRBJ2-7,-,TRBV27,TGTGCCAGCAGTTTACTCGGGACTAGCGGGAGGCCCCAGTACTTC,CASSLLGTSGRPQYF
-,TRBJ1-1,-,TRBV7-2,TGTGCCAGCAGCCAAGGGGGTTGGGCTGAAGCTTTCTTT,CASSQGGWAEAFF
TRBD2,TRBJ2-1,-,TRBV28,TGTGCCAGCAGTCCACCCGGGACTAGCTTCCACAATGAGCAGTTCTTC,CASSPPGTSFHNEQFF
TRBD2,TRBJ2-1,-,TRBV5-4,TGTGCCAGCAGCCCAGCGGGAGTTGGGGAGGATGAGCAGTTCTTC,CASSPAGVGEDEQFF
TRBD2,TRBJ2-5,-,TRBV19,TGTGCCAGTAGTACCCCTCGCGGGAGAGGACGAGAGACCCAGTACTTC,CASSTPRGRGRETQYF
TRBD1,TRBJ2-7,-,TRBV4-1,TGCGCCAGCAGCCAGGTACAGGGGATCTACGAGCAGTACTTC,CASSQVQGIYEQYF
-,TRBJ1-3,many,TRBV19,TGTGCCAGTAGTATAGACGGCAGCCTCGGGAACACCATATATTTT,CASSIDGSLGNTIYF
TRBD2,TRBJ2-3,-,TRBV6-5,TGTGCCAGCAGGGGACTAGGGGCGGAGTATTTT,CASRGLGAEYF
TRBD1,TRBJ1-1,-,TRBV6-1,TGTGCCAGCAACCAGGGGGGAAGAACTGAAGCTTTCTTT,CASNQGGRTEAFF
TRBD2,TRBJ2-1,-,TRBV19,TGTGCCAGTAGTGGACTAGCGGGGTACAATGAGCAGTTCTTC,CASSGLAGYNEQFF
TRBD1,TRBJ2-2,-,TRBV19,TGTGCCAGTAGCGGGATCGGGACAGATAACACCGGGGAGCTGTTTTTT,CASSGIGTDNTGELFF